This T cell receptor (beta chain) was identified during a study of cytomegalovirus exposure and HLA in healthy donors. The CDR3 runs to 13 residues. Trimming pared 0 bases from V and 2 bases from J, leaving 5 bases between. Per the germline V gene, CDR1 is SGHDT and CDR2 is YYEEEE. PCR was performed using 60 Vbeta and 13 Jbeta primers. Method: immunoSEQ multiplex PCR; TCRdb's copy keeps in-frame clones and lacks some. The sample yields around 190,000 clones, around 79% seen once. The TCR was taken from a woman aged 45-60 years in good health and CMV-seronegative. Sequenced: PBMCs. The gene calls are TRBV5-6 and TRBJ2-5; D remains ambiguous. For the CDR3, the DNA is TGTGCCAGCAGCTTGGAACTACAAGAGACCCAGTACTTC. This gives the protein CASSLELQETQYF.